A selection of T cell receptor beta chains follows, all from one sample in a study of blood T cell repertoires in COVID-19. Repertoires were generated with immunoSEQ multiplex PCR, while TCRdb's copy carries only in-frame clones and drops some. The sample records 150,000 to 200,000 clones, around four fifths being singletons. The sample comprised peripheral blood. These receptors all come from a man in his 60s with COVID-19, enrolled during active disease. The CDR3 runs from the conserved cysteine through the conserved F or W. Each record gives: CDR3 DNA, CDR3 protein, D gene, J gene, clone size, V gene. A D gene is named only where the DNA matches it firmly. The listing skips clone size in some rows; elsewhere it reads once, few, many or a size class.

CDR3 DNA: TGTGCCAGCAGGGAACAGGGGGAGCCCCAGCATTTT; CDR3 protein: CASREQGEPQHF; D gene: TRBD1; J gene: TRBJ1-5; clone size: few; V gene: TRBV28
CDR3 DNA: TGCGCCAGCAGCCTCACCCCCGACAGGGCTATCCTCTATGGCTACACCTTC; CDR3 protein: CASSLTPDRAILYGYTF; D gene: TRBD1; J gene: TRBJ1-2; clone size: .; V gene: TRBV10-2
CDR3 DNA: TGCGCCAGCAGCTTAACAGGGCAAGGAGAGACCCAGTACTTC; CDR3 protein: CASSLTGQGETQYF; D gene: .; J gene: TRBJ2-5; clone size: .; V gene: TRBV5-1
CDR3 DNA: TGTGCCAGCAGCGCCCGACAGGGGGCGGGGGAAAAACTGTTTTTT; CDR3 protein: CASSARQGAGEKLFF; D gene: TRBD1; J gene: TRBJ1-4; clone size: .; V gene: TRBV13
CDR3 DNA: TGTGCCAGCAGTTACTCCGGGGAAAAACTGTTTTTT; CDR3 protein: CASSYSGEKLFF; D gene: .; J gene: TRBJ1-4; clone size: .; V gene: TRBV6-2/TRBV6-3
CDR3 DNA: TGTGCCAGCAGACCTAGCGGGAGCAACGAGCAGTACTTC; CDR3 protein: CASRPSGSNEQYF; D gene: TRBD2; J gene: TRBJ2-7; clone size: .; V gene: TRBV6-5
CDR3 DNA: TGTGCCAGTACCACAGGGGCCTATGGCTACACCTTC; CDR3 protein: CASTTGAYGYTF; D gene: TRBD1; J gene: TRBJ1-2; clone size: .; V gene: TRBV19
CDR3 DNA: TGTGCCAGCAGCGACCTAGCGGGAGCTCAGGAGCAGTTCTTC; CDR3 protein: CASSDLAGAQEQFF; D gene: TRBD2; J gene: TRBJ2-1; clone size: once; V gene: TRBV9
CDR3 DNA: TGTGCCAGCAGGCAGGGAATGGGCACTGAAGCTTTCTTT; CDR3 protein: CASRQGMGTEAFF; D gene: .; J gene: TRBJ1-1; clone size: .; V gene: TRBV27
CDR3 DNA: TGCAGCGCAATAGGGGACAGGGGGCCGGGTGGCTACACCTTC; CDR3 protein: CSAIGDRGPGGYTF; D gene: TRBD1; J gene: TRBJ1-2; clone size: few; V gene: TRBV29-1
CDR3 DNA: TGTGCCAGTAGTATCGGACAGACAAATGAAAAACTGTTTTTT; CDR3 protein: CASSIGQTNEKLFF; D gene: .; J gene: TRBJ1-4; clone size: .; V gene: TRBV19
CDR3 DNA: TGTGCCAGCTCACTGTGGGCTGAACAGGGTGGGAACAATGAGCAGTTCTTC; CDR3 protein: CASSLWAEQGGNNEQFF; D gene: .; J gene: TRBJ2-1; clone size: .; V gene: TRBV18
CDR3 DNA: TGTGCCAGCAGTGAAAGGGAGGGCCGAAGAGCCGGGGAGCTGTTTTTT; CDR3 protein: CASSEREGRRAGELFF; D gene: TRBD2; J gene: TRBJ2-2; clone size: .; V gene: TRBV6-1